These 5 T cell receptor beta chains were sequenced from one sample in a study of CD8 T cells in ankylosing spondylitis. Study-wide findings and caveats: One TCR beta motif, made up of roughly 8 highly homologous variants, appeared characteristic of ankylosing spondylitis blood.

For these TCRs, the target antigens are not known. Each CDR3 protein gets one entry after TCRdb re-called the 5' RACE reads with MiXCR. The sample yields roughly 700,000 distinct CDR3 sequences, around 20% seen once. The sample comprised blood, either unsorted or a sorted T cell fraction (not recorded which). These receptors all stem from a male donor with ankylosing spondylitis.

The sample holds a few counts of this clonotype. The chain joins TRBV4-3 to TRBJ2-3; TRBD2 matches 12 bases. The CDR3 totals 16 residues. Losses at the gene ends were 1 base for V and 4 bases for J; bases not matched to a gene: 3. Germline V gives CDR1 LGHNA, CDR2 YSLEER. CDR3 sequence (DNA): TGCGCCAGCAGCCAAGGACTAGCGGGAGTCGCAGATACGCAGTATTTT. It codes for CASSQGLAGVADTQYF.

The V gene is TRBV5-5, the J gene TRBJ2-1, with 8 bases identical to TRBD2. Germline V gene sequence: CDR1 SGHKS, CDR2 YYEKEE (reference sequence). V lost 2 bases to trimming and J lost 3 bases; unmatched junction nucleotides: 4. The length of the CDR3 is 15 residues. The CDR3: CASSLNSGSYNEQFF. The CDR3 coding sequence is TGTGCCAGCAGCTTAAACAGCGGGAGCTACAATGAGCAGTTCTTC.

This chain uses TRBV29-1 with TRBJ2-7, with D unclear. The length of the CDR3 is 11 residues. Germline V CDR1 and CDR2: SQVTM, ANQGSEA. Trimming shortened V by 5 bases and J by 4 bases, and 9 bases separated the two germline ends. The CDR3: CSVYQWYEQYF. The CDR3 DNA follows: TGCAGCGTTTATCAGTGGTACGAGCAGTACTTC.

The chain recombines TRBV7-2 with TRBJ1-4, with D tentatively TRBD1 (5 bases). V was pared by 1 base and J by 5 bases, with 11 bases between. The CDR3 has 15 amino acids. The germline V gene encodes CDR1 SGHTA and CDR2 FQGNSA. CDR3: CASSLVGRENEKLFF. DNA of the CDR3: TGTGCCAGCAGCTTAGTGGGCAGGGAAAATGAAAAACTGTTTTTT.

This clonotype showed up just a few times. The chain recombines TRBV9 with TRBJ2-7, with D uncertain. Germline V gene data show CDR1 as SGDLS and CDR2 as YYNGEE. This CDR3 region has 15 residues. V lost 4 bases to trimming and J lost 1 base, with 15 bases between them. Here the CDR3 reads CASSQNMITSYEQYF. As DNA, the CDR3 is TGTGCCAGCAGCCAGAACATGATCACGTCCTACGAGCAGTACTTC.